These T cell receptor beta chains were read from a single sample in a study of cytomegalovirus exposure and HLA in healthy donors. Generated by immunoSEQ multiplex PCR, the TCRdb table keeps only in-frame clones and is missing some. Among 150,000 to 200,000 clones listed, about four fifths were seen once. The sequenced sample was PBMCs. These receptor sequences come from a woman between 50 and 59 years old in good health and CMV-seropositive. CDR3s include the opening cysteine and the closing phenylalanine or tryptophan. The D gene is left open where the match is weak.

D gene	V gene	J gene	CDR3 protein	CDR3 DNA
TRBD2	TRBV6-1	TRBJ2-3	CASSGGLAVTDTQYF	TGTGCCAGCAGTGGGGGACTAGCGGTGACAGATACGCAGTATTTT
-	TRBV7-9	TRBJ2-5	CASSLLSAGVETQYF	TGTGCCAGCAGCTTATTGAGTGCTGGTGTAGAGACCCAGTACTTC
-	TRBV10-1	TRBJ1-3	CASSEGQRSSGNTIYF	TGCGCCAGCAGCGAAGGACAGCGGAGTTCCGGAAACACCATATATTTT
TRBD2	TRBV29-1	TRBJ2-1	CSVGRGGPYNEQFF	TGCAGCGTTGGACGGGGGGGCCCCTACAATGAGCAGTTCTTC
-	TRBV27	TRBJ2-3	CASSFRGSRTDTQYF	TGTGCCAGCAGTTTTAGGGGTAGCAGGACAGATACGCAGTATTTT
-	TRBV5-1	TRBJ2-7	CASSLFRRLSHEQYF	TGCGCCAGCAGCTTGTTTCGGAGGTTATCTCACGAGCAGTACTTC
TRBD2	TRBV7-9	TRBJ2-7	CASSFQLAGGYEQYF	TGTGCCAGCAGCTTCCAACTAGCGGGGGGCTACGAGCAGTACTTC
-	TRBV6-6	TRBJ2-1	CASSYSRGEQFF	TGTGCCAGCAGTTACTCCAGGGGTGAGCAGTTCTTC
-	TRBV2	TRBJ2-5	CASSEGQVRETQYF	TGTGCCAGCAGTGAAGGACAGGTTAGGGAGACCCAGTACTTC
-	TRBV2	TRBJ2-3	CASSSGGIDTDTQYF	TGTGCCAGCAGTTCGGGGGGCATAGACACAGATACGCAGTATTTT
TRBD1	TRBV18	TRBJ1-3	CASSPSQGVSGNTIYF	TGTGCCAGCTCACCATCGCAGGGGGTCTCTGGAAACACCATATATTTT
-	TRBV6-1	TRBJ2-2	CASRGVSPVTGELFF	TGTGCCAGCAGGGGAGTATCCCCGGTCACCGGGGAGCTGTTTTTT
-	TRBV4-1	TRBJ2-7	CASSQDDTSYEQYF	TGCGCCAGCAGCCAAGATGACACGTCCTACGAGCAGTACTTC
TRBD1	TRBV5-8	TRBJ1-2	CASSPTGTGVYGYTF	TGTGCCAGCAGCCCAACCGGGACAGGGGTTTATGGCTACACCTTC
-	TRBV27	TRBJ2-7	CASSYRDSYEQYF	TGTGCCAGCAGCTACAGGGACTCCTACGAGCAGTACTTC
-	TRBV5-4	TRBJ2-1	CASRGEGGVNEQFF	TGTGCCAGCAGGGGAGAAGGGGGGGTTAATGAGCAGTTCTTC
TRBD1	TRBV6-1	TRBJ2-1	CASNFDRALNEQFF	TGTGCCAGCAACTTCGACAGGGCCCTCAATGAGCAGTTCTTC
TRBD1	TRBV7-9	TRBJ1-3	CASSPGTGTSGNTIYF	TGTGCCAGCAGCCCTGGGACAGGTACCTCTGGAAACACCATATATTTT
TRBD2	TRBV5-1	TRBJ2-1	CASSYGGTSGEREQFF	TGCGCCAGCAGCTATGGAGGGACTAGCGGCGAACGTGAGCAGTTCTTC
-	TRBV5-1	TRBJ1-3	CASSLAAGGTGNTIYF	TGCGCCAGCAGCTTGGCCGCGGGGGGCACTGGAAACACCATATATTTT
-	TRBV19	TRBJ2-1	CASSSPGDRNEQFF	TGTGCCAGTAGTTCCCCAGGGGACCGCAATGAGCAGTTCTTC
-	TRBV28	TRBJ2-3	CASPPRGGPGGSTQYF	TGTGCCAGCCCCCCTAGAGGGGGTCCGGGGGGTAGTACGCAGTATTTT
TRBD1	TRBV4-2	TRBJ1-5	CASSIGQGRVDQPQHF	TGTGCCAGCAGCATAGGACAGGGAAGGGTAGATCAGCCCCAGCATTTT
TRBD1	TRBV29-1	TRBJ2-3	CSVETGDTDTQYF	TGCAGCGTGGAGACAGGGGACACAGATACGCAGTATTTT